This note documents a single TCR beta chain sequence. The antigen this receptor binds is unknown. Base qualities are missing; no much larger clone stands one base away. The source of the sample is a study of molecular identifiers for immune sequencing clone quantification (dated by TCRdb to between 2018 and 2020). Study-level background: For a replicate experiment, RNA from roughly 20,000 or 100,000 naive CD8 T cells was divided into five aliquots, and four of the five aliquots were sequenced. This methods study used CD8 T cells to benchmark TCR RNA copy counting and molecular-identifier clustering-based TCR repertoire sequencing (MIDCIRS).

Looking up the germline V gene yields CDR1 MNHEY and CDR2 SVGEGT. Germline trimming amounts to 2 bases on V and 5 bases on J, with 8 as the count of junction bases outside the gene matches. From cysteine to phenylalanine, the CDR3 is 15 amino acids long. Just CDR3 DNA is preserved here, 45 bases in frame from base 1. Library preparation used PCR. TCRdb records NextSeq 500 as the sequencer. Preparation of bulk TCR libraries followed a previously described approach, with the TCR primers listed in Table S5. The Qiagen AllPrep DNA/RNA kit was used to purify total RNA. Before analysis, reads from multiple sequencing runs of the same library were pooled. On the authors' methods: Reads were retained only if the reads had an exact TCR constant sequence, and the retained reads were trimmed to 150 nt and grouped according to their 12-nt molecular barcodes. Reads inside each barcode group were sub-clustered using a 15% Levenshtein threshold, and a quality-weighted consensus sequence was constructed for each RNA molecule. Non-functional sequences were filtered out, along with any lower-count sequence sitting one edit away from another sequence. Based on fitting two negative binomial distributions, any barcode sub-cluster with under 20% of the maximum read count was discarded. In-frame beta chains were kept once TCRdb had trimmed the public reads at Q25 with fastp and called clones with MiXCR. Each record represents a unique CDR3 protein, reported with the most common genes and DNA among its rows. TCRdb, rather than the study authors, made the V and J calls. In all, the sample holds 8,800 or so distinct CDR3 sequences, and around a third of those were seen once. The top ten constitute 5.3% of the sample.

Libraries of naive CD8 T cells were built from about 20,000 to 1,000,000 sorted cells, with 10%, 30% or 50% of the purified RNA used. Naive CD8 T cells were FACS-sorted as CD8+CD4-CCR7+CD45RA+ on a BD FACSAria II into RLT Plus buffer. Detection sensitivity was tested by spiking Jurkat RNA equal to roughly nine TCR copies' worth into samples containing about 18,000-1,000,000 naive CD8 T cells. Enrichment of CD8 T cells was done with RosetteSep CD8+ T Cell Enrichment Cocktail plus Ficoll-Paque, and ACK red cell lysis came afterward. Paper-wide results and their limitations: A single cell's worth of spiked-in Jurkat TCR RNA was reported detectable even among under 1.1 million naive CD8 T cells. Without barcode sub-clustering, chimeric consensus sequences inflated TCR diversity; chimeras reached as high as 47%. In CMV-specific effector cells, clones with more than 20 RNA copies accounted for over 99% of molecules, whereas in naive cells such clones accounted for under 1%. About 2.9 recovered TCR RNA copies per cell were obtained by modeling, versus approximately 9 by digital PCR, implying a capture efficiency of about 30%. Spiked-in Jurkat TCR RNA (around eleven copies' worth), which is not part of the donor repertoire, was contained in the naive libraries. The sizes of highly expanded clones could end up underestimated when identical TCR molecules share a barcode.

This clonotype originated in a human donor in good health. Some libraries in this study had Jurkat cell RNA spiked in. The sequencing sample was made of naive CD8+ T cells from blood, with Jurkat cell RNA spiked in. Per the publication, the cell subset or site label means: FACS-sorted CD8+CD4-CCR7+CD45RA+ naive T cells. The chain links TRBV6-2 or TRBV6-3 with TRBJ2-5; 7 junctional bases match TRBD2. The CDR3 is CASSYVAGAGETQYF. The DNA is TGTGCCAGCAGTTACGTTGCGGGAGCGGGGGAGACCCAGTACTTC.